Each of the 19 T cell receptor beta chains below was sequenced from the same sample in a study of circulating CD8 cells and anti-PD-1 response in melanoma. Four subsets defined by PD-1 and/or TIGIT were sorted from live CD3+CD8+TCRalphabeta+ cells. The QIAseq Immune Repertoire TCR panel built the libraries from roughly 16 ng of total RNA. TCRdb re-derived calls from the reads in MiXCR, one entry per CDR3 protein. The data contain about 680 distinct CDR3 sequences, roughly 7.7% of them seen just once; the ten biggest clones take up approximately 35%. The starting material was CD8+ T cells from PBMCs, obtained at baseline or after one month of anti-PD-1 therapy (not recorded which). The receptors come from a human donor with melanoma.

Note on this clonotype: It may be a read error: a sequence one base away is much more abundant. The chain employs TRBV7-8 and TRBJ2-2; 12 bases align to TRBD1. The V gene's germline CDR1 is SGHVS and CDR2 FQNEAQ. CDR3 size: 17 residues. The CDR3 coding sequence is TGTGCCAGCAGCTTCCCCCCGGGACAGGGGGCCACCGGGGAGCCGTTTTTT. Encoded protein: CASSFPPGQGATGEPFF. Using reference TRBV7-8 and TRBJ2-2 for the parts outside the CDR3, the full variable domain is GAGVSQSPRYKVAKRGQDVALRCDPISGHVSLFWYQQALGQGPEFLTYFQNEAQLDKSGLPSDRFFAERPEGSVSTLKIQRTQQEDSAVYLCASSFPPGQGATGEPFFGEGSRLTVL.

This clonotype was detected once. The CDR3 bases are TGCAGTGCTAGCGGGTCCTTTACCCCTGGCAATGAGCAGTTCTTC. The encoded protein is CSASGSFTPGNEQFF. The chain uses TRBV20-1 and TRBJ2-1; no clear D gene. This CDR3 is built from 15 residues. V was pared by 3 bases and J by 6 bases, with 18 bases between. Germline assignment: CDR1 DFQATT and CDR2 SNEGSKA (reference sequence).

By share, this clonotype counts as large (0.1 to 1%). The chain couples TRBV2 to TRBJ2-1, with 8 bases aligning to TRBD2. This CDR3 contains 15 residues. The germline V gene has CDR1 SNHLY and CDR2 FYNNEI. Losses at the gene ends were 6 bases for V and 5 bases for J; bases not matched to a gene: 9. The CDR3 here is CASSAGTSRNNEQFF. For the CDR3, the DNA is TGTGCCAGCAGCGCCGGGACTAGTCGGAACAATGAGCAGTTCTTC.

This clonotype qualifies as medium-sized (0.01 to 0.1%). The gene calls are TRBV28 and TRBJ2-2; tentative D call: TRBD2 (5 bases). Germline values: CDR1 MDHEN, CDR2 SYDVKM. The CDR3 spans 15 residues. The ends were cut back, 3 bases at V and 0 bases at J, with 8 bases in the middle. This CDR3 is CASSFEAANTGELFF. CDR3 bases: TGTGCCAGCAGTTTTGAAGCGGCGAACACCGGGGAGCTGTTTTTT.

This clonotype is categorized as medium-sized. The chain carries TRBV27 and TRBJ1-2; D remains unclear. This CDR3 is 13 amino acids long. V lost 2 bases and J lost 7, with 11 bases in between. The germline gives CDR1 MNHEY, CDR2 SMNVEV (reference sequence). CDR3 sequence reads: CASSLGPLSGYTF. The CDR3 DNA reads as TGTGCCAGCAGTTTAGGGCCGCTCTCTGGCTACACCTTC.

This clonotype was seen once. A much larger clone differs by one base, so this may be a read error. The V and J genes are TRBV19 and TRBJ2-7; the match to TRBD1 covers 9 bases. The CDR3 loop spans 15 amino acids. CDR1 and CDR2 from the germline V gene are LNHDA and SQIVND (reference sequence). Trimming at V came to 5 bases and at J to 2 bases, leaving 7 bases not matched to a gene. The CDR3 here is CASSSGTGSPYEQYF. In DNA, the CDR3 is TGTGCCAGTAGTTCCGGGACAGGGAGCCCCTACGAGCAGTACTTC.

In its sample, this clonotype ranks as medium-sized. This chain links TRBV7-9 with TRBJ2-7; D is perhaps TRBD2 (5 bases). Germline V gives CDR1 SEHNR, CDR2 FQNEAQ (reference sequence). Trimming took off 5 bases at V and 6 bases at J, with 11 bases between the two ends. The CDR3 length is 12 residues. For the CDR3, the DNA is TGTGCCAGCAGCCACCTCGGGGTCGAGCAGTACTTC. This encodes CASSHLGVEQYF.

This clonotype is categorized as medium-sized. V is TRBV27 and J is TRBJ2-1, with D uncertain. V gave up 11 bases and J gave up 4 bases, with 9 bases separating them. The germline gives CDR1 MNHEY, CDR2 SMNVEV (reference sequence). This CDR3 spans 11 amino acids. CDR3: CAVRAYNEQFF. The CDR3 coding sequence is TGTGCCGTAAGGGCGTACAATGAGCAGTTCTTC.

Note on this clonotype: A much larger clone lies one base from this, so it may be a read error. The chain joins TRBV2 to TRBJ2-1; 11 bases line up with TRBD2. The CDR3 covers 13 residues. Germline assignment: CDR1 SNHLY and CDR2 FYNNEI. Trimming at V came to 7 bases and at J to 9 bases, leaving 5 bases not matched to a gene. CDR3 DNA: TGTGCCAGCACACTAGCGGGGGCTACTGAGCAGTTCTTC. Its protein product is CASTLAGATEQFF.

This clonotype is labeled as medium-sized. This chain connects TRBV27 to TRBJ2-7; D may be TRBD1 or TRBD2 (5 bases each). The CDR3 totals 16 residues. Germline V gene lookup returns CDR1 MNHEY and CDR2 SMNVEV (reference sequence). V lost 5 bases, J lost 0 bases, and 17 bases lay in between. CDR3 sequence reads: CASSPGALMSSYEQYF. Written as DNA, the CDR3 is TGTGCCAGCAGTCCCGGGGCCTTAATGAGCTCCTACGAGCAGTACTTC.

In its sample, this clonotype ranks as large. The J gene is TRBJ1-5, the V gene TRBV27, with 11 positions matching TRBD1. V trimming: 4 bases; J trimming: 6 bases; junction bases outside the gene matches: 8. This CDR3 spans 16 amino acids. Germline V gives CDR1 MNHEY, CDR2 SMNVEV (reference sequence). The CDR3 sequence is CASSWTGQGAGQPQHF. The DNA of the CDR3 is TGTGCCAGCAGTTGGACCGGACAGGGGGCCGGTCAGCCCCAGCATTTT.

Relative to its sample, this clonotype is hyperexpanded. The V call is TRBV28, the J call TRBJ2-7, with D tentatively TRBD1 or TRBD2 (6 bases each). The CDR3 contains 16 residues. V gave up 3 bases and J gave up 3 bases, with 18 bases separating them. CDR1 MDHEN and CDR2 SYDVKM come from the germline V gene. In DNA, the CDR3 is TGTGCCAGCAGTTTGTCGGGGGCCTCGGGGCTCTACGAGCAGTACTTC. It is translated as CASSLSGASGLYEQYF. Drawing the rest from reference TRBV28 and TRBJ2-7, the complete variable domain is DVKVTQSSRYLVKRTGEKVFLECVQDMDHENMFWYRQDPGLGLRLIYFSYDVKMKEKGDIPEGYSVSREKKERFSLILESASTNQTSMYLCASSLSGASGLYEQYFGPGTRLTVT.

This chain uses TRBV19 with TRBJ1-4; 12 bases fit TRBD1. The V and J ends lost 4 bases and 7 bases, in that order; junction bases with no gene match: 7. CDR1 and CDR2 from the germline V gene are LNHDA and SQIVND (reference sequence). The CDR3 has 16 amino acids. The CDR3 loop is CASSTEGTGGVEKLFF. CDR3 sequence (DNA): TGTGCCAGTAGTACCGAGGGGACAGGGGGCGTTGAAAAACTGTTTTTT.

This clonotype ranks as medium-sized. This chain links TRBV7-2 with TRBJ1-2; D gene ambiguous. Germline loops: CDR1 SGHTA, CDR2 FQGNSA. The length of the CDR3 is 14 residues. V lost 5 bases, J lost 0 bases, and 10 bases lay in between. CDR3: CASSISGTNYGYTF. The DNA of the CDR3 is TGTGCCAGCAGCATATCCGGGACTAACTATGGCTACACCTTC.

On this clonotype: A much larger clone is a single base away; this may be a read error. The V call is TRBV18, the J call TRBJ2-7; D unresolved. CDR3 length: 13 amino acids. V lost 0 bases and J 2 bases, leaving 5 bases between the germline ends. Germline loops: CDR1 KGHSH, CDR2 LQKENI. The CDR3 sequence is CASSPPQAYEQYF. Written as DNA, the CDR3 is TGTGCCAGCTCACCACCCCAGGCCTACGAGCAGTACTTC. Based on the CDR3 plus reference TRBV18 and TRBJ2-7, the full variable domain is NAGVMQNPRHLVRRRGQEARLRCSPMKGHSHVYWYRQLPEEGLKFMVYLQKENIIDESGMPKERFSAEFPKEGPSILRIQQVVRGDSAAYFCASSPPQAYEQYFGPGTRLTVT.

This clonotype is labeled medium-sized. V usage is TRBV29-1 and J usage is TRBJ2-1; 11 nucleotides match TRBD2. The CDR3 has 15 residues. The J segment lost 3 bases and the V segment lost 7 bases, leaving 8 bases of the junction unmatched. CDR1 and CDR2 from the germline V gene are SQVTM and ANQGSEA. This chain's CDR3 is CSATEGLADYNEQFF. The CDR3 DNA follows: TGCAGCGCCACTGAGGGACTAGCGGACTACAATGAGCAGTTCTTC.

By share, this clonotype ranks as medium-sized (0.01 to 0.1%). CDR3 loop: CASSFREQFF. The CDR3 DNA reads as TGTGCCAGCAGTTTCCGGGAGCAGTTCTTC. The chain is built from TRBV28 and TRBJ2-1; D gene ambiguous. Trimming stripped 3 bases from V and 10 bases from J, with 4 bases between. Per germline, CDR1 MDHEN and CDR2 SYDVKM. The CDR3 length is 10 residues. Variable domain in full (rest from reference TRBV28 and TRBJ2-1): DVKVTQSSRYLVKRTGEKVFLECVQDMDHENMFWYRQDPGLGLRLIYFSYDVKMKEKGDIPEGYSVSREKKERFSLILESASTNQTSMYLCASSFREQFFGPGTRLTVL.

The chain's CDR3 is CSGLGTGYEQYF. In nucleotides, the CDR3 is TGCAGCGGGCTCGGGACGGGGTACGAGCAGTACTTC. The chain joins TRBV29-1 to TRBJ2-7; D could derive from TRBD1 or TRBD2 (5 bases each). Germline V CDR1 and CDR2: SQVTM, ANQGSEA. The CDR3 extends over 12 amino acids. The V gene lost 7 bases and the J gene lost 4 bases, with 14 bases spanning the gap.

This clonotype counts as medium-sized. V usage is TRBV27 and J usage is TRBJ2-7; D may be TRBD1 or TRBD2 (5 bases each). The CDR3 runs to 14 residues. The ends were cut back, 6 bases at V and 0 bases at J, with 12 bases in the middle. Per the germline V gene, CDR1 is MNHEY and CDR2 is SMNVEV (reference sequence). CDR3 sequence reads: CASSPGPLSYEQYF. The CDR3 bases are TGTGCCAGCAGCCCGGGACCACTCTCCTACGAGCAGTACTTC.